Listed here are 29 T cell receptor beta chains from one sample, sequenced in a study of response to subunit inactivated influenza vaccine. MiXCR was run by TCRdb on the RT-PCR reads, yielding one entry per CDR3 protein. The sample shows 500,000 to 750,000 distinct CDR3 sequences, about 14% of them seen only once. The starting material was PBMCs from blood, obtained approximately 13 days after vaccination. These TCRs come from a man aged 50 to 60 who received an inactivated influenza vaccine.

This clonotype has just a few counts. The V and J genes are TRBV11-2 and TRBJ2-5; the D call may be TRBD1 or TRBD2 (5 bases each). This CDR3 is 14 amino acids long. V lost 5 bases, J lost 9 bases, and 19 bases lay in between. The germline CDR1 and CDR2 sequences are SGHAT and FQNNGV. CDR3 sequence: CASSPGTSSMAQYF. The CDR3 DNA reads TGTGCCAGCAGCCCAGGGACCTCGTCAATGGCCCAGTACTTC.

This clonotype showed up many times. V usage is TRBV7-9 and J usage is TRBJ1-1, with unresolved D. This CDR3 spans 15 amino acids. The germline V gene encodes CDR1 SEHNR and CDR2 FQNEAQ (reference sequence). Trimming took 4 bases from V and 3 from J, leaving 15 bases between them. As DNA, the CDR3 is TGTGCCAGCAGCTCCAAGCCTCTCTCCTACACTGAAGCTTTCTTT. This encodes CASSSKPLSYTEAFF. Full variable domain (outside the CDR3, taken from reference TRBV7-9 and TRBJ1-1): DTGVSQNPRHKITKRGQNVTFRCDPISEHNRLYWYRQTLGQGPEFLTYFQNEAQLEKSRLLSDRFSAERPKGSFSTLEIQRTEQGDSAMYLCASSSKPLSYTEAFFGQGTRLTVV.

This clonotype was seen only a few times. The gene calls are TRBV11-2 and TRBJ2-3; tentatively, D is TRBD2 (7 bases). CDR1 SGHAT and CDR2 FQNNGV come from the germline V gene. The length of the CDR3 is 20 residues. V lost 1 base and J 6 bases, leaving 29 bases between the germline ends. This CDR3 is CASSLGRRGSLQDRLDTQYF. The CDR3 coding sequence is TGTGCCAGCAGCTTAGGCAGGCGGGGGTCCCTCCAGGACAGATTGGATACGCAGTATTTT.

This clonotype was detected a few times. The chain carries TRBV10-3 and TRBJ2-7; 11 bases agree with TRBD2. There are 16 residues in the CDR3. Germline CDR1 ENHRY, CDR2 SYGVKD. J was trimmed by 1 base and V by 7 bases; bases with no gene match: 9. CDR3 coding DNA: TGTGCCATCAATGATCACGGGACTAGCGGATCCTACGAGCAGTACTTC. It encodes CAINDHGTSGSYEQYF.

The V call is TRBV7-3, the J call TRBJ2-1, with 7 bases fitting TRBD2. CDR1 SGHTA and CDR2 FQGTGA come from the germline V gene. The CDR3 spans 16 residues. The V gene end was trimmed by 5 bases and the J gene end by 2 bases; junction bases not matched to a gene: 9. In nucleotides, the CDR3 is TGTGCCAGCAGCCCAACTAGCGCTGGAACCTACAATGAGCAGTTCTTC. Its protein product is CASSPTSAGTYNEQFF.

The CDR3 DNA follows: TGTGCCAGCAGCTTAAAAGGCGAGGGACTAGCGGAGATCTACAATGAGCAGTTCTTC. This encodes CASSLKGEGLAEIYNEQFF. The chain couples TRBV11-2 to TRBJ2-1; 11 bases agree with TRBD2. Germline V gene sequence: CDR1 SGHAT, CDR2 FQNNGV. V was clipped by 2 bases and J by 3 bases; unmatched bases: 12. The CDR3 loop spans 19 amino acids.

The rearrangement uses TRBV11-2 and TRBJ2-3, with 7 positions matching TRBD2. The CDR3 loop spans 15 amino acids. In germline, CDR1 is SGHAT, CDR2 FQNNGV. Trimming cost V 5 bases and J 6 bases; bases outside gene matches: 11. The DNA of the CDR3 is TGTGCCAGCAGCAACCAGGCGGGAGCCGGTGATACGCAGTATTTT. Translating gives CASSNQAGAGDTQYF.

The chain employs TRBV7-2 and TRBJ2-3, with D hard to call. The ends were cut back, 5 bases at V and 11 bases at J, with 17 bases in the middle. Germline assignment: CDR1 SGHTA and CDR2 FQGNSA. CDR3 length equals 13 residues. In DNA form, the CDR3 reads TGTGCCAGCAGCCGAATCGGACCATGGGGGCAGTATTTT. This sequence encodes CASSRIGPWGQYF.

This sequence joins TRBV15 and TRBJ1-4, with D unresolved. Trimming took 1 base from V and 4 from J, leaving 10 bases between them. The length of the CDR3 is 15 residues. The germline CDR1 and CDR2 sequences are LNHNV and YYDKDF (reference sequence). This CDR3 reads CATSRGGLGNEKLFF. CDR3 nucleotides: TGTGCCACCAGCAGAGGAGGGCTCGGTAATGAAAAACTGTTTTTT. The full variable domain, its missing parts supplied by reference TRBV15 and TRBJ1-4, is DAMVIQNPRYQVTQFGKPVTLSCSQTLNHNVMYWYQQKSSQAPKLLFHYYDKDFNNEADTPDNFQSRRPNTSFCFLDIRSPGLGDTAMYLCATSRGGLGNEKLFFGSGTQLSVL.

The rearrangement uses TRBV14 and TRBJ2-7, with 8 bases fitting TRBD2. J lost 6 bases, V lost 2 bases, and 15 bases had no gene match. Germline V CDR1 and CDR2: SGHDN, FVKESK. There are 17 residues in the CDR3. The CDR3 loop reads CASSQRGGRSLLGEQYF. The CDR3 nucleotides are TGTGCCAGCAGCCAACGGGGCGGGAGGTCTCTCCTCGGCGAGCAGTACTTC.

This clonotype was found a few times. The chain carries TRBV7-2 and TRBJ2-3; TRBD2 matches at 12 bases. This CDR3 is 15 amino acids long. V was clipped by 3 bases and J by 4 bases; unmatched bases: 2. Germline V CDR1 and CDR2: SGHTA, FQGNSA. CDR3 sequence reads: CASSFTSGRSDTQYF. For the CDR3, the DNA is TGTGCCAGCAGCTTCACTAGCGGGAGGTCAGATACGCAGTATTTT.

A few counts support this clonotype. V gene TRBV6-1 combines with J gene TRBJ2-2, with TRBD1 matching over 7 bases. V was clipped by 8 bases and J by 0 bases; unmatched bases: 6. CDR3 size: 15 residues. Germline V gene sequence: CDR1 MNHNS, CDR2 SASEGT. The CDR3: CASGVGQANTGELFF. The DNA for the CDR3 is TGTGCCAGCGGTGTAGGACAGGCGAACACCGGGGAGCTGTTTTTT.

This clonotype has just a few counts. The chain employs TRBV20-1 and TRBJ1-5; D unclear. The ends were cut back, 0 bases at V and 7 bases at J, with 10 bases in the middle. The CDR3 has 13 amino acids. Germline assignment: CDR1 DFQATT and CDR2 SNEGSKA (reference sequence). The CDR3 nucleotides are TGCAGTGCTAGAGACAGTCACGACCAGCCCCAGCATTTT. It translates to CSARDSHDQPQHF.

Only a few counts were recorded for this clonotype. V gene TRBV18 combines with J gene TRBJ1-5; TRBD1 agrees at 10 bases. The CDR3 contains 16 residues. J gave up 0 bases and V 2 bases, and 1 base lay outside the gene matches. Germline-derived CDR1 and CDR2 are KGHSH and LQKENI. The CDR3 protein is CASSPGTGDSNQPQHF. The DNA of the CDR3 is TGTGCCAGCTCACCAGGGACAGGGGATAGCAATCAGCCCCAGCATTTT.

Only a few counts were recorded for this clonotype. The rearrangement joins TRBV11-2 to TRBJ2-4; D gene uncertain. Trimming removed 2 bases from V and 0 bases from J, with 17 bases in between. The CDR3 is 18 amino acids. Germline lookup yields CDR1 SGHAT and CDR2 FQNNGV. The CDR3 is CASSLYVGTTLAKNIQYF. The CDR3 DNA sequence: TGTGCCAGCAGCTTATATGTCGGCACAACACTAGCCAAAAACATTCAGTACTTC.

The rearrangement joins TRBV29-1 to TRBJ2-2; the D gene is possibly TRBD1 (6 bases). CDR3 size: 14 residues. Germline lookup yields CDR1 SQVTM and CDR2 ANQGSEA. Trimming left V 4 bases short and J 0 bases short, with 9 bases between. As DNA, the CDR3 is TGCAGCGTTGGGGACAAAGCGAACACCGGGGAGCTGTTTTTT. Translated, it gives CSVGDKANTGELFF.

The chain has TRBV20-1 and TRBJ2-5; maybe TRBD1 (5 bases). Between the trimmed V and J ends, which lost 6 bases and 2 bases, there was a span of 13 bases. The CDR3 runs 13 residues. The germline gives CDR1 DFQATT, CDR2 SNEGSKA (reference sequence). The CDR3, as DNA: TGCAGTGCCAGGCGGCAGGGTCAAGAGACCCAGTACTTC. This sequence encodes CSARRQGQETQYF.

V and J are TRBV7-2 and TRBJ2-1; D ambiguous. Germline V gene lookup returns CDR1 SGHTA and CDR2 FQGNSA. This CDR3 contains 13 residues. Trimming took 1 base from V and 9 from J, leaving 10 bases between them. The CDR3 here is CASSLDVAGEQFF. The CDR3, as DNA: TGTGCCAGCAGCTTAGACGTTGCTGGTGAGCAGTTCTTC.

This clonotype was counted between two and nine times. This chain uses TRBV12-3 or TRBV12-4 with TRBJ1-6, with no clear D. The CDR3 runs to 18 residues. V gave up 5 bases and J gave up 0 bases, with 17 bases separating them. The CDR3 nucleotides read TGTGCCAGCAGTCCCGGGGTAGGGTTTGGCTCCTATAATTCACCCCTCCACTTT. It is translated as CASSPGVGFGSYNSPLHF.

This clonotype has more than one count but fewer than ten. CDR3 sequence: CAWSWGETQYF. The CDR3, as DNA: TGTGCCTGGAGTTGGGGAGAGACCCAGTACTTC. The genes are TRBV30 and TRBJ2-5; D remains unclear. Germline V gene sequence: CDR1 GTSNPN, CDR2 SVGIG (reference sequence). The V gene lost 2 bases and the J gene lost 4 bases, with 5 bases spanning the gap. The CDR3 spans 11 residues.

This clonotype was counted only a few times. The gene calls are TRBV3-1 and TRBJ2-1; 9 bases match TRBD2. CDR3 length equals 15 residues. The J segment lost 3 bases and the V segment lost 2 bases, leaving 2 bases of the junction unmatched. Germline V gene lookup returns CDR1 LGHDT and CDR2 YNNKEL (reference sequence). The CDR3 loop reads CASSQTSGYYNEQFF. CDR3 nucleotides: TGTGCCAGCAGCCAAACTAGCGGGTACTACAATGAGCAGTTCTTC.

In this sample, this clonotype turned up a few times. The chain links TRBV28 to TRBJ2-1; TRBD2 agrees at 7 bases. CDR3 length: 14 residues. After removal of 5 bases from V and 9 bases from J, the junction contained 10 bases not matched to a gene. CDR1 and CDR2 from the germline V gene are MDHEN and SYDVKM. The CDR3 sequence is CASSSRTRHLEQFF. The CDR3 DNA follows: TGTGCCAGCAGTAGCCGGACTAGACATCTTGAGCAGTTCTTC.

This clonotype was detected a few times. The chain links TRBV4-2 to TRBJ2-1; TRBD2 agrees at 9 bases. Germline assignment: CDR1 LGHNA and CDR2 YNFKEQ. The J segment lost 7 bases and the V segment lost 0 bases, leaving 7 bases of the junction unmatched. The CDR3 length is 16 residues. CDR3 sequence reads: CASSQEPSGGQNEQFF. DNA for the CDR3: TGTGCCAGCAGCCAAGAACCCAGCGGGGGGCAGAATGAGCAGTTCTTC.

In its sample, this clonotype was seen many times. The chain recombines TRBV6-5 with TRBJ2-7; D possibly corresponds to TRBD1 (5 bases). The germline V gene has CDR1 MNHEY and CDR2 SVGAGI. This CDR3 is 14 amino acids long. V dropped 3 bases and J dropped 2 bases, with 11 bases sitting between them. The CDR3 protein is CASSYLQEAYEQYF. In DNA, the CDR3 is TGTGCCAGCAGTTATCTACAGGAAGCCTACGAGCAGTACTTC.

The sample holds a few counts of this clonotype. The CDR3 protein is CASSPQPDFTEQFF. CDR3 nucleotide sequence: TGTGCCAGCAGCCCTCAACCCGACTTCACTGAGCAGTTCTTC. The chain has TRBV3-1 and TRBJ2-1, with D hard to call. Germline CDR1 is LGHDT and CDR2 is YNNKEL (reference sequence). This CDR3 is 14 amino acids long. Trimming left V 4 bases short and J 9 bases short, with 16 bases between.

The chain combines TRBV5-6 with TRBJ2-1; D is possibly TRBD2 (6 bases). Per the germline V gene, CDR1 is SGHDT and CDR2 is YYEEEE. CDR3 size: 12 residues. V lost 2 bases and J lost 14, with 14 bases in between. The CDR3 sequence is CASSFLGGSKFF. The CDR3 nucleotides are TGTGCCAGCAGCTTTTTGGGGGGAAGTAAGTTCTTC.

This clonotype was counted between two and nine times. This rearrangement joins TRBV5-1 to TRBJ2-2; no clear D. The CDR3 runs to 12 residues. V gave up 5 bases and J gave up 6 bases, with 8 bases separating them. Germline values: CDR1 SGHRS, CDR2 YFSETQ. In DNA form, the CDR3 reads TGCGCCAGCAGAGGGTTCGCCGGGGAGCTGTTTTTT. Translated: CASRGFAGELFF.

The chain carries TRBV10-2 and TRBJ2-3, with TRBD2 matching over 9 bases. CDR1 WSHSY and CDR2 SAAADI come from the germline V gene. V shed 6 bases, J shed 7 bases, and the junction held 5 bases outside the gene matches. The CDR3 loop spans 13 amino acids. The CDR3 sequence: CASRGGGAYTQYF. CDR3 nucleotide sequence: TGCGCCAGCAGGGGCGGGGGGGCATATACGCAGTATTTT.

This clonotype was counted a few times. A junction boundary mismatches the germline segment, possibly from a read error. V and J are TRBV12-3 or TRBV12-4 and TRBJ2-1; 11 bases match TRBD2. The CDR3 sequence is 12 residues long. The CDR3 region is CASRLAGGVQFF. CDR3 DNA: TGTGCCAGCAGGTTAGCGGGAGGGGTGCAGTTCTTC.